This T cell receptor beta chain was identified during a study of blood T cell repertoires in COVID-19. Looking at the study overall: T cells, B-cell-depleted T cells, or PBMCs supplied cDNA or gDNA.

Authors' analysis steps: Amplification from reference gene primers served as the basis for estimated nucleated cell counts. Repertoires were generated with immunoSEQ multiplex PCR, while TCRdb's copy carries only in-frame clones and drops some. V, J and clone size are those of that table, while D and trimming were read from the DNA. The table has approximately 170,000 clones, approximately 83% seen once. This clone turned up a few times. Germline lookup yields CDR1 MDHEN and CDR2 SYDVKM. V trimming: 1 base; J trimming: 6 bases; junction bases outside the gene matches: 7. The CDR3 has 15 residues. The receptor was derived from a man in his 70s who had recovered from COVID-19. Specimen: peripheral blood. This chain uses TRBV28 with TRBJ2-7; 9 nucleotides match TRBD1. CDR3: CASSLSNRGLSEQYF. DNA for the CDR3: TGTGCCAGCAGTTTATCTAACAGGGGGCTAAGCGAGCAGTACTTC.